This T cell receptor (beta chain) was captured by sequencing in a study of CD8 T cells in ankylosing spondylitis. General study points: Reported data indicate significant enrichment of disease-linked clones within matched ankylosing spondylitis synovial fluid.

In this sample, this clonotype turned up many times. Its target is not known. In making TCR beta libraries, quantitative 5'-RACE with molecular barcodes was used. Each CDR3 protein gets one entry after TCRdb re-called the 5' RACE reads with MiXCR. The data hold 220,000 or so distinct CDR3 sequences, with about 10% observed a single time. Germline lookup yields CDR1 SEHNR and CDR2 FQNEAQ (reference sequence). The CDR3 totals 14 residues. With 5 bases clipped from V and 2 bases from J, the junction kept 4 bases outside the gene matches. V gene TRBV7-9 combines with J gene TRBJ2-3, with 7 bases fitting TRBD1. This clonotype was sampled from a male donor with ankylosing spondylitis or in good health (not recorded which). The sample consisted of blood, either unsorted or a sorted T cell fraction (not recorded which). The CDR3 protein is CASSTTGNTDTQYF. The CDR3, as DNA: TGTGCCAGCAGCACGACAGGGAACACAGATACGCAGTATTTT.